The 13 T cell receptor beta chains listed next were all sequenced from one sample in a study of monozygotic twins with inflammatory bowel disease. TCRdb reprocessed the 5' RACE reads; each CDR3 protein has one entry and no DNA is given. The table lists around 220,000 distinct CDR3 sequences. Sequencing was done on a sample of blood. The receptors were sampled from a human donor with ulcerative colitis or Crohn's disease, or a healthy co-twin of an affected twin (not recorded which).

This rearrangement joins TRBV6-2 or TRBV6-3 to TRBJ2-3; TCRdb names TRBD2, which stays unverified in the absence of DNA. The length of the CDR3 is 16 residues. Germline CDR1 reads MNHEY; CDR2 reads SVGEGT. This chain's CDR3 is CASSYPAGAVTDTQYF.

CDR3 loop: CSASTGRVNDEQYF. This chain joins TRBV20-1 and TRBJ2-7; TCRdb indicates TRBD1, and absent DNA this call remains unverified. The CDR3 extends over 14 amino acids. From germline, CDR1 is DFQATT and CDR2 SNEGSKA (reference sequence).

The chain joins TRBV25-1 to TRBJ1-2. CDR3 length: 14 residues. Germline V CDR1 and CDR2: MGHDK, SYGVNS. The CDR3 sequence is CASSDSGRTHGYTF.

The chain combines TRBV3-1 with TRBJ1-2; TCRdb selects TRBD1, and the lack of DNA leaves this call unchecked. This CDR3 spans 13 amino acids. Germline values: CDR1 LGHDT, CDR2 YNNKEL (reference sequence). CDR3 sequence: CASSPGPGGGYTF.

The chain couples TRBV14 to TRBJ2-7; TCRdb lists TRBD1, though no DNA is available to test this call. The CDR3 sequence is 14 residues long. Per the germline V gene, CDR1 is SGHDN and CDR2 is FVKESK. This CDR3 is CASSSRQQSSEQYF.

The CDR3 here is CASRPGGGVTEAFF. This chain joins TRBV5-1 and TRBJ1-1. Germline V gives CDR1 SGHRS, CDR2 YFSETQ. This CDR3 spans 14 amino acids. The complete variable domain, with remaining parts taken from reference TRBV5-1 and TRBJ1-1, reads KAGVTQTPRYLIKTRGQQVTLSCSPISGHRSVSWYQQTPGQGLQFLFEYFSETQRNKGNFPGRFSGRQFSNSRSEMNVSTLELGDSALYLCASRPGGGVTEAFFGQGTRLTVV.

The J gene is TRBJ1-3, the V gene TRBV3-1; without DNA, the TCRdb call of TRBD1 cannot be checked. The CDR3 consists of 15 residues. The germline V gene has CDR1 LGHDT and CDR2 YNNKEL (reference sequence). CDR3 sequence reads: CASSRTAAGMDTIYF.

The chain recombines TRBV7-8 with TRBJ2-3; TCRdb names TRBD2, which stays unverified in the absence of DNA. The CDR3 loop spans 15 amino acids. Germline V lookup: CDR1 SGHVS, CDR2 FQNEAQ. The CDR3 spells CASSSASGSTDTQYF.

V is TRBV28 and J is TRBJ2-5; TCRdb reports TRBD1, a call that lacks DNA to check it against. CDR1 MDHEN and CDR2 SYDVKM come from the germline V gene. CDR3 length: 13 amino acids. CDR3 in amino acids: CASTSPGQETQYF.

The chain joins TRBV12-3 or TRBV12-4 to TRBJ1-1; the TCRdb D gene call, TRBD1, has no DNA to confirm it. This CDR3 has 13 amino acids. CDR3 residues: CASSSPGAWGAFF.

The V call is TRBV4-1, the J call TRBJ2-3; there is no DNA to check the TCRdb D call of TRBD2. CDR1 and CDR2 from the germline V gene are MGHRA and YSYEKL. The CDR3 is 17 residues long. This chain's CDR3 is CASSQATSGWNTDTQYF.

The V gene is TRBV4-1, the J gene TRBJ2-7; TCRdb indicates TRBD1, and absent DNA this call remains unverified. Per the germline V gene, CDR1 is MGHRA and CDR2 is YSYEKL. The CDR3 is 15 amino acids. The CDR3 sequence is CASSPDRGPVYEQYF.

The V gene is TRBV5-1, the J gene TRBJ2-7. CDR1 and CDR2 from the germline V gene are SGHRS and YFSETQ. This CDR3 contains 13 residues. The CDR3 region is CASSYQDGTEQYF. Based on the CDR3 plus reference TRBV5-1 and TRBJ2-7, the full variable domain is KAGVTQTPRYLIKTRGQQVTLSCSPISGHRSVSWYQQTPGQGLQFLFEYFSETQRNKGNFPGRFSGRQFSNSRSEMNVSTLELGDSALYLCASSYQDGTEQYFGPGTRLTVT.